The entry below gives a single T cell receptor beta chain sequence along with its context. Its antigen is currently unknown. The entry originates in a study of cytomegalovirus exposure and HLA in healthy donors. Study-level findings and limits: Later on, a genetic analysis was performed. It linked a missense variant in DCLRE1C with V- and J-gene trimming of TCR beta. TRBV6-2, TRBV6-3 and some other V segments were unresolvable in 87-base-pair reads. Researchers catalogued roughly 170 TCR beta chains as cytomegalovirus-associated.

A multiplex PCR was run with 60 Vbeta primers and 13 Jbeta primers. Here immunoSEQ multiplex PCR was the method, and the copy in TCRdb shows in-frame clones only, minus some. The data hold about 140,000 clones, with around four fifths observed a single time. Germline CDR1 MNHNS, CDR2 SASEGT. Trimming removed 10 bases from V and 3 bases from J, with 15 bases in between. CDR3 length equals 13 residues. The source of this sequence is a man aged 25-40 years in good health and CMV-seropositive. V and J are TRBV6-1 and TRBJ2-5; D possibly corresponds to TRBD2 (6 bases). The sequencing sample was made of PBMCs. The CDR3 DNA follows: TGTGCCATCCTCGCGGGATCTAAAGAGACCCAGTACTTC. Its translation: CAILAGSKETQYF.